These 14 T cell receptor beta chains were sequenced from one sample in a study of cytomegalovirus exposure and HLA in healthy donors. The PCR made use of 60 Vbeta and 13 Jbeta primers. Assay: immunoSEQ multiplex PCR; the TCRdb copy retains only in-frame clones and omits some. This table has approximately 120,000 clones, 60% to 85% appearing once. Material for sequencing was PBMCs. The receptor source for this set is a female donor in good health and CMV-seronegative.

This clone has just one count. Other DNA sequences in this specimen translate into the identical CDR3. The chain carries TRBV7-2 and TRBJ2-6; possibly TRBD2 for D (5 bases). The CDR3 has 16 residues. V lost 3 bases to trimming and J lost 4 bases, with 13 bases between them. The germline gives CDR1 SGHTA, CDR2 FQGNSA. The CDR3 DNA reads TGTGCCAGCAGCTTGAGTCGGGGTCGGGGGGCCAACGTCCTGACTTTC. Translation gives CASSLSRGRGANVLTF.

The chain recombines TRBV19 with TRBJ1-6; TRBD1 agrees at 8 bases. The CDR3 is made up of 13 amino acids. Per germline, CDR1 LNHDA and CDR2 SQIVND (reference sequence). With 11 bases clipped from V and 7 bases from J, the junction kept 7 bases outside the gene matches. DNA of the CDR3: TGTGCCGGGAGGACAGGGCCAAATTCACCCCTCCACTTT. It is translated as CAGRTGPNSPLHF.

The rearrangement uses TRBV5-3 and TRBJ1-3; D not certain. TRBV5-3 falls under the ORF class, with uncertain function. The length of the CDR3 is 15 residues. Deletions cut 0 bases from V and 0 bases from J, with 7 bases between. The CDR3: CARSLEYSSGNTIYF. CDR3 nucleotide sequence: TGTGCCAGAAGCTTGGAGTACAGCTCTGGAAACACCATATATTTT.

This sequence joins TRBV11-2 and TRBJ1-1; tentative D call: TRBD1 (5 bases). CDR1 is SGHAT and CDR2 is FQNNGV in the germline V gene. The V end was cut by 5 bases, the J end by 9 bases, with 22 bases between. This CDR3 contains 15 residues. The chain's CDR3 is CASSPALGARGKAFF. CDR3 sequence (DNA): TGTGCCAGCAGCCCCGCATTAGGGGCCCGGGGGAAAGCTTTCTTT.

This chain links TRBV18 with TRBJ2-3, with a weak D call TRBD1 (6 bases). Germline V lookup: CDR1 KGHSH, CDR2 LQKENI. Trimming shortened V by 6 bases and J by 8 bases, and 18 bases separated the two germline ends. This CDR3 is built from 14 residues. The CDR3 DNA follows: TGTGCCAGCTCGACGGAGGATGAGGGGGTTACGCAGTATTTT. This gives the protein CASSTEDEGVTQYF.

The chain employs TRBV11-1 and TRBJ2-7; 8 bases agree with TRBD2. CDR1 and CDR2 from the germline V gene are SGHAT and FQDESV (reference sequence). The length of the CDR3 is 16 residues. Trimming cost V 1 base and J 5 bases; bases outside gene matches: 10. CDR3: CASSLETGLAGHEQYF. DNA of the CDR3: TGTGCCAGCAGCTTAGAAACCGGGCTAGCGGGCCACGAGCAGTACTTC.

This chain connects TRBV5-1 to TRBJ1-2, with a weak D call TRBD1 (5 bases). Between the trimmed V and J ends, which lost 0 bases and 8 bases, there was a span of 14 bases. The CDR3 contains 14 residues. The germline CDR1 and CDR2 sequences are SGHRS and YFSETQ. The CDR3 region is CASSLVVQVGGYTF. The CDR3 DNA reads as TGCGCCAGCAGCTTGGTCGTACAGGTCGGGGGCTACACCTTC.

V and J are TRBV11-3 and TRBJ2-1; the match to TRBD2 covers 14 bases. Per the germline V gene, CDR1 is SGHNT and CDR2 is YENEEA. CDR3 length equals 15 residues. After removal of 1 base from V and 9 bases from J, the junction contained 2 bases not matched to a gene. The CDR3 region is CASSLGGLAGAEQFF. CDR3 in DNA: TGTGCCAGCAGCTTAGGGGGACTAGCGGGAGCTGAGCAGTTCTTC.

This chain connects TRBV7-2 to TRBJ2-1; 12 bases map to TRBD2. V shed 2 bases, J shed 10 bases, and the junction held 6 bases outside the gene matches. The CDR3 totals 15 residues. Germline V gives CDR1 SGHTA, CDR2 FQGNSA. The CDR3 loop reads CASSLRLAGDREQFF. DNA for the CDR3: TGTGCCAGCAGCTTAAGACTAGCGGGAGATCGGGAGCAGTTCTTC.

This clone was counted a few times. V and J are TRBV5-1 and TRBJ2-2, with D uncertain. V lost 1 base and J lost 1, with 5 bases in between. This CDR3 is 14 amino acids long. Germline assignment: CDR1 SGHRS and CDR2 YFSETQ. The CDR3 here is CASSLPGNTGELFF. CDR3 nucleotides: TGCGCCAGCAGCTTGCCAGGGAACACCGGGGAGCTGTTTTTT.

The V call is TRBV6-4, the J call TRBJ2-3; 7 positions match TRBD2. V trimming: 0 bases; J trimming: 0 bases; junction bases outside the gene matches: 3. The germline V gene encodes CDR1 MRHNA and CDR2 SNTAGT. This CDR3 is built from 16 residues. CDR3 loop: CASSDSGGGSTDTQYF. CDR3 nucleotides: TGTGCCAGCAGTGACTCCGGCGGGGGAAGCACAGATACGCAGTATTTT.

The rearrangement links TRBV30 to TRBJ2-7, with 9 bases aligning to TRBD2. The J segment lost 0 bases and the V segment lost 0 bases, leaving 3 bases of the junction unmatched. Looked up from germline, CDR1 is GTSNPN and CDR2 is SVGIG (reference sequence). This CDR3 is 15 amino acids long. CDR3 sequence (DNA): TGTGCCTGGAGTGTCGGCGGGGGGGTCTCCTACGAGCAGTACTTC. It specifies CAWSVGGGVSYEQYF.

V is TRBV7-9 and J is TRBJ1-2; D gene unclear. The CDR3 covers 13 residues. Germline CDR1 reads SEHNR; CDR2 reads FQNEAQ (reference sequence). Trimming took off 2 bases at V and 5 bases at J, with 9 bases between the two ends. CDR3 in amino acids: CASSLNSPYGYTF. CDR3 DNA sequence: TGTGCCAGCAGCTTAAATTCCCCTTATGGCTACACCTTC.

The CDR3 DNA reads TGCGCCACCTGGACTAGCGGTTCCTACGAGCAGTACTTC. Translating it yields CATWTSGSYEQYF. This rearrangement joins TRBV10-1 to TRBJ2-7, with 10 bases fitting TRBD2. The CDR3 length is 13 residues. Germline V gene sequence: CDR1 WNHNN, CDR2 SYGVQD (reference sequence). J gave up 1 base and V 10 bases, and 4 bases lay outside the gene matches.